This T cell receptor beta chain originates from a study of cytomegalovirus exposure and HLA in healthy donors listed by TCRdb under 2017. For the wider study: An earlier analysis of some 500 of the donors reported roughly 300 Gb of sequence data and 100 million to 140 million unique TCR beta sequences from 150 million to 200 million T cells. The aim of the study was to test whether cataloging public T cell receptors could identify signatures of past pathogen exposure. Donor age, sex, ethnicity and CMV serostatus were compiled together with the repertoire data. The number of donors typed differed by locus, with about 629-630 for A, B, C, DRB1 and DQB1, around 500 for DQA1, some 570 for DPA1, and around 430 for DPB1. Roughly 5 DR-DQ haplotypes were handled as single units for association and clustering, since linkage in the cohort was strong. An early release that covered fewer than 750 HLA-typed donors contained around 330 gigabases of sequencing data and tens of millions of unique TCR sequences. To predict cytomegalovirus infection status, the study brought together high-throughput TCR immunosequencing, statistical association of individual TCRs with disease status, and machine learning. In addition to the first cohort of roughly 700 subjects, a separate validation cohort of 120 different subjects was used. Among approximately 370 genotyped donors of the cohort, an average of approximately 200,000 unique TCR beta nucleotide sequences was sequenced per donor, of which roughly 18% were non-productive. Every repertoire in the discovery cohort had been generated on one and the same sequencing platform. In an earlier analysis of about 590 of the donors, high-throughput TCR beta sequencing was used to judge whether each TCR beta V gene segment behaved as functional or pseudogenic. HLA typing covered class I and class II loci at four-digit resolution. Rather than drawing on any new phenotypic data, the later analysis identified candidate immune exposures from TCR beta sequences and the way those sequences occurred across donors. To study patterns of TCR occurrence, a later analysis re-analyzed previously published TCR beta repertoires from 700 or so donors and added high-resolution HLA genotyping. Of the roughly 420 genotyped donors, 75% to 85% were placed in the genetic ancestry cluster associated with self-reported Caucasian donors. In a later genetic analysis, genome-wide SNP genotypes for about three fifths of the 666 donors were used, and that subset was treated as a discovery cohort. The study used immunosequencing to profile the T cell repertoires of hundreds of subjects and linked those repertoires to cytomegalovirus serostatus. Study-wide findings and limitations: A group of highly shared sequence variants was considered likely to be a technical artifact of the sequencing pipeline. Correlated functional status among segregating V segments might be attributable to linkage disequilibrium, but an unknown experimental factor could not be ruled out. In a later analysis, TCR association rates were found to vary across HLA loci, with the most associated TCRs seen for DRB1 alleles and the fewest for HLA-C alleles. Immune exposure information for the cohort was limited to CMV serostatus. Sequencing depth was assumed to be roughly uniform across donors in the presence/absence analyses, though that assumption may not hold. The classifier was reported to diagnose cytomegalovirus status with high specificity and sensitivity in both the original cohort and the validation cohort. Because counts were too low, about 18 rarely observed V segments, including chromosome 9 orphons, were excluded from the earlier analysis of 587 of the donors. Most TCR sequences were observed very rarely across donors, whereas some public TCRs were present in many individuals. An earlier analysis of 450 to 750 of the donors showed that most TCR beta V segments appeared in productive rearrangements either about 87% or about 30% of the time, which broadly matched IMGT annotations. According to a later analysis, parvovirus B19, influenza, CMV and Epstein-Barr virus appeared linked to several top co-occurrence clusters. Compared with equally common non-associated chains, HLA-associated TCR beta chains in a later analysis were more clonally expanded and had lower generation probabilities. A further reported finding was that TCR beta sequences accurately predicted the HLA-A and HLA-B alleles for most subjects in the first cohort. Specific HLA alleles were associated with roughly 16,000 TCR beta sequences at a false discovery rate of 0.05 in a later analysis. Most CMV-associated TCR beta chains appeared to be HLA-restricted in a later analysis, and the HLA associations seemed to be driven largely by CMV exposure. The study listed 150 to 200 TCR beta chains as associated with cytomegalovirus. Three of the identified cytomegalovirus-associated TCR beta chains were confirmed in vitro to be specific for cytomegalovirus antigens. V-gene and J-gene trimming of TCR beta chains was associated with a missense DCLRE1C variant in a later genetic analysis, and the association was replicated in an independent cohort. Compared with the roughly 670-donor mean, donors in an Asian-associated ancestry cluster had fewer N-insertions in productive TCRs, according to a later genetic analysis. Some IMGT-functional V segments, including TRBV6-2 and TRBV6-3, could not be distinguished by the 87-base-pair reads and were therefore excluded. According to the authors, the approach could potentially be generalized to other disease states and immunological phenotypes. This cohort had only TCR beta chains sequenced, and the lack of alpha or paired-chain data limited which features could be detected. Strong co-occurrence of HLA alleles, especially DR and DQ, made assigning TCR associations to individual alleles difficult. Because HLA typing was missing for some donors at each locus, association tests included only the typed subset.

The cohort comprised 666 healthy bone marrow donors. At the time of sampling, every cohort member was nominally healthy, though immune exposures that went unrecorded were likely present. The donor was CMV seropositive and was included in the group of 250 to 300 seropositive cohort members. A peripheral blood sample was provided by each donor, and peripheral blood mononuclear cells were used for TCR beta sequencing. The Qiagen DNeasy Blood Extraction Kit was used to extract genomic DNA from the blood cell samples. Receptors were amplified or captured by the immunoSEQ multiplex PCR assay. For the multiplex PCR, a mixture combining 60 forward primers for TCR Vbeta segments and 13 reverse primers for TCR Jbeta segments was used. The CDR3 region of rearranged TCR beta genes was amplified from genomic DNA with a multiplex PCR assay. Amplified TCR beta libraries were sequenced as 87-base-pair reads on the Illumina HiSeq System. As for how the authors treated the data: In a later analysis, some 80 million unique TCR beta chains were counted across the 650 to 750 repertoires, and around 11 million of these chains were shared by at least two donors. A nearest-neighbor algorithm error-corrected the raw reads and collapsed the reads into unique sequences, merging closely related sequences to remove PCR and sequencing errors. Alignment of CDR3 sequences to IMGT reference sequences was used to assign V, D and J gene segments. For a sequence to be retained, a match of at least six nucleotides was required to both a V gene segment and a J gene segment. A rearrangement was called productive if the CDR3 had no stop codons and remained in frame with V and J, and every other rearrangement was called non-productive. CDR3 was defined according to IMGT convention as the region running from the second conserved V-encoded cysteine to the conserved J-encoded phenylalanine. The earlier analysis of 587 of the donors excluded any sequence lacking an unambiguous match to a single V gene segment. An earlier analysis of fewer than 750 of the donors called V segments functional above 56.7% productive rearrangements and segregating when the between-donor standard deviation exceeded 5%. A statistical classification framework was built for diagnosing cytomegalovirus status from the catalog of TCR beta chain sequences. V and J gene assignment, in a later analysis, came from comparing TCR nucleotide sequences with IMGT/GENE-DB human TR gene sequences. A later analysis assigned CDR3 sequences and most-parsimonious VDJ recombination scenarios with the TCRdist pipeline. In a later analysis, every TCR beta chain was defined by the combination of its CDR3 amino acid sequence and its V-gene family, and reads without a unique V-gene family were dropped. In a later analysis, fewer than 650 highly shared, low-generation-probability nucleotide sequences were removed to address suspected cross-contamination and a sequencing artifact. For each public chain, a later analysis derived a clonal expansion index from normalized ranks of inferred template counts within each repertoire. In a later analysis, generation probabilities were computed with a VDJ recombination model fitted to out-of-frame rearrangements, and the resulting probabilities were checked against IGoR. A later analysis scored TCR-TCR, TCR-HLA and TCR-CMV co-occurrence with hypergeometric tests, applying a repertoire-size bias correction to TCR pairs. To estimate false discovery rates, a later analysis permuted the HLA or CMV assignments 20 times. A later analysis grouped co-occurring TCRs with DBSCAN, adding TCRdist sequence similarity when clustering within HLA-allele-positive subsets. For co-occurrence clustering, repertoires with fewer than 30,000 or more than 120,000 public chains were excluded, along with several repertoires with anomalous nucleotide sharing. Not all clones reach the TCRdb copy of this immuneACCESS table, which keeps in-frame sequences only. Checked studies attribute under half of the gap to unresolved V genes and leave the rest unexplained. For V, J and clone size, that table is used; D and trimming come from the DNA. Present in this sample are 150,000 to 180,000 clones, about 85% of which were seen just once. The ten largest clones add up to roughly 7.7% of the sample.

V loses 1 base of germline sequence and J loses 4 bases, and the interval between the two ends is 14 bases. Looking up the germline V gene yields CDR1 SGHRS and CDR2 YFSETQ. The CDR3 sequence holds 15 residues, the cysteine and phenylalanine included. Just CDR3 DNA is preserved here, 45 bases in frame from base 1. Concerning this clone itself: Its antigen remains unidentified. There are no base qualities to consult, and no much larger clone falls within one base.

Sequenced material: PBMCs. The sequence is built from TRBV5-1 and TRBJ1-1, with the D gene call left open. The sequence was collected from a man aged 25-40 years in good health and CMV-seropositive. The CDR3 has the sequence CASSLSGGEGTEAFF. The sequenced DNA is TGCGCCAGCAGCTTGTCCGGCGGCGAGGGCACTGAAGCTTTCTTT.